This passage covers 18 T cell receptor beta chains from one sample sequenced in a study of yellow fever vaccine responses in identical twins. TCRdb passed the RT-PCR reads through MiXCR, listing each CDR3 protein once. The table lists tens of thousands of distinct CDR3 sequences, around four fifths of them singletons. The material sequenced was T cells from blood (PBMCs), unsorted or a sorted subset (not recorded which), taken before or after yellow fever vaccination (not recorded which). These receptors originate from a woman younger than 35 who received the yellow fever vaccine.

The CDR3 nucleotides are TGTGCCAGCAGAACAGGGACTGAAGCTTTCTTT. Translation: CASRTGTEAFF. V gene TRBV6-1 combines with J gene TRBJ1-1; D possibly corresponds to TRBD1 (6 bases). The V end lost 6 bases, the J end lost 5 bases, and 7 bases lay between the germline ends. Germline lookup yields CDR1 MNHNS and CDR2 SASEGT. This CDR3 has 11 residues.

The chain uses TRBV11-1 and TRBJ1-2; D remains ambiguous. The CDR3 spans 14 residues. Trimming cost V 6 bases and J 1 base, with 12 bases left between them. Per germline, CDR1 SGHAT and CDR2 FQDESV (reference sequence). The CDR3 sequence: CASSSAWGNYGYTF. In DNA form, the CDR3 reads TGTGCCAGCAGTTCTGCTTGGGGTAACTATGGCTACACCTTC.

The gene calls are TRBV5-6 and TRBJ1-5; D unresolved. Between the trimmed V and J ends, which lost 0 bases and 2 bases, there was a span of 9 bases. The CDR3 length is 15 residues. The germline gives CDR1 SGHDT, CDR2 YYEEEE. For the CDR3, the DNA is TGTGCCAGCAGCTTGGGGCCTAGCGGCAATCAGCCCCAGCATTTT. This gives the protein CASSLGPSGNQPQHF.

V and J are TRBV7-3 and TRBJ2-3, with D tentatively TRBD2 (6 bases). V was pared by 5 bases and J by 0 bases, with 12 bases between. CDR3 size: 15 residues. Germline assignment: CDR1 SGHTA and CDR2 FQGTGA. The CDR3 DNA reads TGTGCCAGCAGCAAGACTAGTACTAGCACAGATACGCAGTATTTT. Translated, it gives CASSKTSTSTDTQYF.

The chain carries TRBV7-3 and TRBJ2-2, with no clear D. The CDR3 is made up of 13 amino acids. The V gene lost 5 bases and the J gene lost 0 bases, with 4 bases spanning the gap. Germline CDR1 reads SGHTA; CDR2 reads FQGTGA. In DNA form, the CDR3 reads TGTGCCAGCAGCCAAGCGAACACCGGGGAGCTGTTTTTT. It translates to CASSQANTGELFF.

The chain is built from TRBV27 and TRBJ2-5; 7 bases are shared with TRBD1. Germline values: CDR1 MNHEY, CDR2 SMNVEV (reference sequence). V lost 3 bases, J lost 2 bases, and 9 bases stayed unmatched. CDR3 length equals 16 residues. The CDR3 DNA follows: TGTGCCAGCAGTTTTCGACAGGGTGGGAGTCAAGAGACCCAGTACTTC. Translation gives CASSFRQGGSQETQYF.

The CDR3 here is CASSFGIQGTGELFF. The DNA of the CDR3 is TGTGCCAGCAGTTTCGGGATCCAGGGGACCGGGGAGCTGTTTTTT. The rearrangement joins TRBV12-3 or TRBV12-4 to TRBJ2-2, with D possibly being TRBD1 (6 bases). V shed 3 bases and J shed 5 bases, with 13 bases lying between them. This CDR3 has 15 residues.

CDR3 amino acids: CASRRGTGANQPQHF. The DNA for the CDR3 is TGTGCCAGCAGGAGGGGGACAGGGGCCAATCAGCCCCAGCATTTT. V gene TRBV2 combines with J gene TRBJ1-5, with 10 bases aligning to TRBD1. Germline V gene lookup returns CDR1 SNHLY and CDR2 FYNNEI. The CDR3 has 15 amino acids. V lost 6 bases and J lost 3; bases outside the gene matches: 5. Using reference TRBV2 and TRBJ1-5 for the parts outside the CDR3, the full variable domain is EPEVTQTPSHQVTQMGQEVILRCVPISNHLYFYWYRQILGQKVEFLVSFYNNEISEKSEIFDDQFSVERPDGSNFTLKIRSTKLEDSAMYFCASRRGTGANQPQHFGDGTRLSIL.

Here the CDR3 DNA reads TGCAGCGTGGTTACAGGGGACTCCTACGAGCAGTACTTC. Its translation: CSVVTGDSYEQYF. The chain joins TRBV29-1 to TRBJ2-7, with 7 bases that match TRBD1. This CDR3 has 13 amino acids. The junction had 5 bases not matched to a gene; V was cut back by 6 bases and J by 0 bases. Germline CDR1 is SQVTM and CDR2 is ANQGSEA.

The gene calls are TRBV20-1 and TRBJ2-1, with D unclear. CDR3 length: 15 residues. The germline CDR1 and CDR2 sequences are DFQATT and SNEGSKA (reference sequence). V lost 7 bases and J 7 bases, leaving 23 bases between the germline ends. Here the CDR3 reads CSGPGGTIGFNEQFF. CDR3 DNA: TGCAGTGGCCCCGGCGGTACGATTGGTTTTAATGAGCAGTTCTTC.

This sequence joins TRBV18 and TRBJ2-7; D may be TRBD2 (5 bases). Germline loops: CDR1 KGHSH, CDR2 LQKENI. The CDR3 spans 14 residues. Deletions cut 3 bases from V and 3 bases from J, with 12 bases between. The CDR3 loop is CASSPSRRDYEQYV. The CDR3 DNA is TGTGCCAGCTCACCGTCCCGACGGGACTACGAGCAGTACGTC.

This clonotype was recorded a few times. The V call is TRBV2, the J call TRBJ2-7; weak D call: TRBD2 (6 bases). V was clipped by 6 bases and J by 5 bases, with 17 bases between them. The CDR3 extends over 14 amino acids. The germline gives CDR1 SNHLY, CDR2 FYNNEI. The CDR3 sequence: CASRGLREFNEQYF. CDR3 DNA: TGTGCCAGCAGGGGACTTAGGGAGTTCAACGAGCAGTACTTC.

The rearrangement links TRBV11-1 to TRBJ1-4, with 10 bases aligning to TRBD1. With V trimmed by 4 bases and J by 4 bases, 6 bases remained unmatched. Germline V gene lookup returns CDR1 SGHAT and CDR2 FQDESV (reference sequence). CDR3 length: 16 amino acids. CDR3 DNA sequence: TGTGCCAGCAGCTCGGGACAGGGGCGAAGTAATGAAAAACTGTTTTTT. Protein sequence: CASSSGQGRSNEKLFF.

The V and J genes are TRBV18 and TRBJ2-1, with a weak D call TRBD2 (6 bases). The CDR3 has 16 amino acids. The germline V and J ends were trimmed by 2 bases and 3 bases, with 14 bases remaining between them. From germline, CDR1 is KGHSH and CDR2 LQKENI. CDR3 sequence: CASSPTAGPIYNEQFF. The CDR3 DNA reads TGTGCCAGCTCACCAACGGCGGGACCCATCTACAATGAGCAGTTCTTC.

J is TRBJ2-3 and V is TRBV29-1; weak D call: TRBD2 (5 bases). The V gene's germline CDR1 is SQVTM and CDR2 ANQGSEA. V lost 1 base and J 4 bases, leaving 12 bases between the germline ends. The CDR3 length is 14 residues. The CDR3 DNA follows: TGCAGCGTTGAAGCCAGTATCGGGGCAGATACGCAGTATTTT. Amino acids: CSVEASIGADTQYF.

This clonotype was seen more than once but under ten times. The chain joins TRBV20-1 to TRBJ2-7, with D perhaps given as TRBD1 or TRBD2 (5 bases each). The CDR3 totals 13 residues. The germline gives CDR1 DFQATT, CDR2 SNEGSKA (reference sequence). Trimming took off 4 bases at V and 2 bases at J, with 12 bases between the two ends. The CDR3 loop is CSANRDRTYEQYF. The CDR3 region has the DNA TGCAGTGCTAATCGGGACCGAACCTACGAGCAGTACTTC.

The chain employs TRBV20-1 and TRBJ2-3, with 7 bases that match TRBD2. This CDR3 is 15 amino acids long. The germline V gene has CDR1 DFQATT and CDR2 SNEGSKA (reference sequence). V dropped 2 bases and J dropped 6; count of bases not matched to a gene: 11. In DNA, the CDR3 is TGCAGTGCTAGACTTGCGCGGGGGAGTCCGGATACGCAGTATTTT. Its protein is CSARLARGSPDTQYF.

The chain couples TRBV28 to TRBJ2-3; TRBD1 matches 9 bases. The CDR3 sequence is 16 residues long. The germline gives CDR1 MDHEN, CDR2 SYDVKM. V lost 5 bases to trimming and J lost 1 base; unmatched junction nucleotides: 7. CDR3 in amino acids: CASSLRDRVRTDTQYF. CDR3 DNA sequence: TGTGCCAGCAGTCTCCGGGACAGGGTACGCACAGATACGCAGTATTTT.